This T cell receptor (beta chain) came from a study of control samples from healthy donors and cancer patients. Profiling relied on immunoSEQ multiplex PCR, and the TCRdb table lists in-frame clones only, not all of them. The sample has tens of thousands of clones; roughly 90% are singletons. CDR1 and CDR2 (germline): SGHTA, FQGNSA. V shed 6 bases and J shed 1 base, with 15 bases lying between them. The CDR3 sequence is 16 residues long. Sequenced material: PBMCs. The TCR comes from a man aged 50 to 59 with head and neck cancer. V is TRBV7-2 and J is TRBJ2-2; D is uncertain. CDR3 DNA sequence: TGTGCCAGCAGTTTCACACAGAACCAGAACACCGGGGAGCTGTTTTTT. Residues: CASSFTQNQNTGELFF.